Presented here are 7 T cell receptor beta chains from one specimen sequenced in a study of T and B cells in COVID-19 patients. Multiplex PCR with BIOMED2 TRB-A/B primer pools amplified TRB rearrangements. TCRdb fed the multiplex PCR reads into MiXCR, producing one record per CDR3 protein. The profile shows approximately 17,000 distinct CDR3 sequences, roughly 29% of them singletons. Each TRB amplification used roughly 240-550 ng of genomic DNA from blood. Sample: blood. The receptors here all came from a human donor who had recovered from COVID-19.

The V call is TRBV27, the J call TRBJ1-5; 8 bases agree with TRBD1. Germline V lookup: CDR1 MNHEY, CDR2 SMNVEV (reference sequence). V dropped 0 bases and J dropped 1; count of bases not matched to a gene: 11. The CDR3 is made up of 19 amino acids. The CDR3 loop reads CASSLSKTGGGVSNQPQHF. As DNA, the CDR3 is TGTGCCAGCAGTTTATCGAAAACAGGGGGAGGCGTGAGCAATCAGCCCCAGCATTTT.

The chain is built from TRBV30 and TRBJ1-5; D not resolved. Germline CDR1 GTSNPN, CDR2 SVGIG (reference sequence). This CDR3 comprises 13 residues. The germline V and J ends were trimmed by 1 base and 8 bases, with 12 bases remaining between them. Here the CDR3 DNA reads TGTGCCTGGAGTGACTCAGCCGCAGAGCCCCAGCATTTT. This codes for CAWSDSAAEPQHF.

This clonotype was seen at least ten times. This chain uses TRBV27 with TRBJ2-5; D is undetermined. From germline, CDR1 is MNHEY and CDR2 SMNVEV (reference sequence). Trimming removed 0 bases from V and 1 base from J, with 3 bases in between. This CDR3 spans 13 amino acids. CDR3 nucleotides: TGTGCCAGCAGTTTATCCAGCCAAGAGACCCAGTACTTC. Its translation: CASSLSSQETQYF.

The chain couples TRBV20-1 to TRBJ2-1; 7 nucleotides align to TRBD1. Per the germline V gene, CDR1 is DFQATT and CDR2 is SNEGSKA (reference sequence). Trimming took 0 bases from V and 10 from J; bases not matched to a gene: 0. The CDR3 has 11 amino acids. CDR3 region: CSAREDREQFF. The CDR3 DNA follows: TGCAGTGCTAGAGAGGACAGGGAGCAGTTCTTC.

This clonotype has more than one count but fewer than ten. The CDR3: CATSDPFQKLTPAGADTQYF. The DNA for the CDR3 is TGTGCCACCAGTGATCCCTTCCAAAAGTTAACTCCTGCCGGGGCAGATACGCAGTATTTT. The chain carries TRBV24-1 and TRBJ2-3; D is possibly TRBD2 (5 bases). This CDR3 region has 20 residues. Per the germline V gene, CDR1 is KGHDR and CDR2 is SFDVKD. V dropped 3 bases and J dropped 4 bases, with 28 bases sitting between them.

The chain uses TRBV7-6 and TRBJ2-3; D perhaps matches TRBD2 (5 bases). Trimming removed 4 bases from V and 3 bases from J, with 17 bases in between. CDR3 size: 16 residues. CDR1 and CDR2 (germline): SGHVS, FNYEAQ. DNA for the CDR3: TGTGCCAGCAGCTCTACTGGCGGGCTGGGTACAGATACGCAGTATTTT. It translates to CASSSTGGLGTDTQYF.

By sample share, this clonotype is medium-sized. The J gene is TRBJ2-1, the V gene TRBV19; tentatively, D is TRBD2 (5 bases). V was shortened by 7 bases and J by 3 bases, with 10 bases between the two germline ends. The CDR3 totals 13 residues. From germline, CDR1 is LNHDA and CDR2 SQIVND (reference sequence). CDR3 nucleotides: TGTGCCAGTAAACGCCGGGACTACAATGAGCAGTTCTTC. Protein: CASKRRDYNEQFF. The complete variable domain, with remaining parts taken from reference TRBV19 and TRBJ2-1, reads DGGITQSPKYLFRKEGQNVTLSCEQNLNHDAMYWYRQDPGQGLRLIYYSQIVNDFQKGDIAEGYSVSREKKESFPLTVTSAQKNPTAFYLCASKRRDYNEQFFGPGTRLTVL.